Listed below are T cell receptor beta chains from one sample, sequenced in a study of shared clonotypes between healthy human individuals. Profiling relied on immunoSEQ multiplex PCR, and the TCRdb table lists in-frame clones only, not all of them. The sample carries over a million clones, approximately 98.5% recorded once. Sequenced input: naive CD4+ T cells sorted from blood. Receptor source: a young man in good health. Both conserved end residues are part of each CDR3. A D gene is named only where the DNA matches it firmly. A row's size may be missing; if present it is once, few, many or a size class.

j_call,d_call,clone_size,v_call,cdr3_aa,cdr3_nt
TRBJ1-2,-,-,TRBV12-5,CAAQRANGYTF,TGTGCTGCTCAGAGGGCCAATGGCTACACCTTC
TRBJ2-3,TRBD2,-,TRBV7-3,CASSLTSMASGKGGSDTQYF,TGTGCCAGCAGCTTAACGTCGATGGCTAGCGGGAAAGGTGGATCAGATACGCAGTATTTT
TRBJ2-1,TRBD2,-,TRBV28,CASRGLTYNEQFF,TGTGCCAGCAGGGGACTAACCTACAATGAGCAGTTCTTC
TRBJ2-3,-,once,TRBV7-9,CASSLPGPRADTQYF,TGTGCCAGCAGCTTACCCGGGCCCAGGGCAGATACGCAGTATTTT
TRBJ1-5,-,-,TRBV7-2,CASSFGSAGNQPQHF,TGTGCCAGCAGCTTCGGGAGTGCGGGAAATCAGCCCCAGCATTTT
TRBJ1-1,-,-,TRBV9,CASSVVVKPEAFF,TGTGCCAGCAGCGTAGTAGTTAAGCCAGAAGCTTTCTTT
TRBJ2-1,TRBD1,-,TRBV6-1,CASSERTGAPPSYNEQFF,TGTGCCAGCAGTGAGAGGACAGGGGCGCCCCCCTCCTACAATGAGCAGTTCTTC
TRBJ2-7,-,-,TRBV4-1,CASSQDRAAYEQYF,TGCGCCAGCAGCCAAGACAGGGCTGCCTACGAGCAGTACTTC
TRBJ2-1,-,-,TRBV11-3,CASSLGVVGRNEQFF,TGTGCCAGCAGCTTAGGGGTTGTGGGCCGCAATGAGCAGTTCTTC
TRBJ2-7,TRBD2,-,TRBV5-4,CASSSGRRLTYEQYF,TGTGCCAGCAGCTCCGGGAGGCGTCTAACCTACGAGCAGTACTTC
TRBJ2-1,TRBD2,-,TRBV7-2,CASSFTSGSWDEQFF,TGTGCCAGCAGCTTTACTAGCGGGAGTTGGGATGAGCAGTTCTTC
TRBJ2-4,-,-,TRBV11-2,CASSFTSSLKNIQYF,TGTGCCAGCAGCTTTACTAGCAGCCTAAAAAACATTCAGTACTTC
TRBJ2-7,-,once,TRBV6-6,CASSVSSQAYEQYF,TGTGCCAGCAGTGTATCGAGCCAGGCTTACGAGCAGTACTTC
TRBJ2-3,TRBD2,once,TRBV5-4,CASSLDSGRPDTQYF,TGTGCCAGCAGCTTGGATAGCGGGAGGCCAGATACGCAGTATTTT
TRBJ2-4,-,-,TRBV18,CASSPNDRIAKNIQYF,TGTGCCAGCTCACCAAACGACAGGATAGCCAAAAACATTCAGTACTTC
TRBJ2-3,-,-,TRBV7-9,CASSPRGLGDTQYF,TGTGCCAGCAGCCCCCGGGGGCTCGGAGATACGCAGTATTTT
TRBJ1-1,-,-,TRBV19,CASSIEFTVRNTEAFF,TGTGCCAGTAGTATAGAATTCACAGTAAGGAACACTGAAGCTTTCTTT
TRBJ2-2,TRBD2,-,TRBV11-2,CASSTLAGGRTAGELFF,TGTGCCAGCAGCACACTAGCGGGAGGAAGAACCGCCGGGGAGCTGTTTTTT
TRBJ2-1,TRBD2,once,TRBV28,CASSRTSGYASEQFF,TGTGCCAGCAGTCGTACTAGCGGTTACGCCAGTGAGCAGTTCTTC
TRBJ1-3,-,-,TRBV11-2,CASSLEAGFPSGNTIYF,TGTGCCAGCAGCTTAGAAGCAGGGTTCCCCTCTGGAAACACCATATATTTT
TRBJ1-1,-,-,TRBV5-1,CASSLMSENTEAFF,TGCGCCAGCAGCTTGATGAGCGAGAACACTGAAGCTTTCTTT
TRBJ2-1,-,-,TRBV11-2,CASSLDLNEQFF,TGTGCCAGCAGCTTAGATCTAAATGAGCAGTTCTTC
TRBJ2-7,TRBD1,-,TRBV5-1,CASSSGTGGHEQYF,TGCGCCAGCAGCTCCGGGACAGGGGGACACGAGCAGTACTTC
TRBJ2-7,-,-,TRBV13,CASSLGGSYEQYF,TGTGCCAGCAGCTTGGGGGGCTCCTACGAGCAGTACTTC
TRBJ1-4,-,-,TRBV5-1,CASSLGVEATNEKLFF,TGCGCCAGCAGTTTGGGTGTGGAGGCAACTAATGAAAAACTGTTTTTT
TRBJ2-5,-,-,TRBV5-4,CASSLQGPETQYF,TGTGCCAGCAGCCTTCAGGGTCCTGAGACCCAGTACTTC
TRBJ1-5,-,-,TRBV28,CASSLLLQPQHF,TGTGCCAGCAGTTTGCTCCTCCAGCCCCAGCATTTT
TRBJ1-2,-,-,TRBV5-6,CASSLRGRVVGYTF,TGTGCCAGCAGCCTCCGTGGAAGGGTTGTTGGCTACACCTTC
TRBJ2-3,-,-,TRBV11-3,CASSPLSARADTQYF,TGTGCCAGCAGCCCCTTATCGGCGAGGGCAGATACGCAGTATTTT
TRBJ2-5,-,-,TRBV5-1,CASSLYGGLQETQYF,TGCGCCAGCAGCTTGTATGGGGGGCTCCAAGAGACCCAGTACTTC
TRBJ2-7,-,-,TRBV29-1,CSVEDSVYEQYF,TGCAGCGTTGAGGACAGTGTTTACGAGCAGTACTTC
TRBJ2-6,-,-,TRBV5-1,CASSQNSGANVLTF,TGCGCCAGCAGCCAAAACTCTGGGGCCAACGTCCTGACTTTC
TRBJ2-1,-,once,TRBV4-2,CASSPTDAIGGNSYNEQFF,TGTGCCAGCAGCCCCACCGACGCTATCGGGGGAAACTCCTACAATGAGCAGTTCTTC
TRBJ2-6,-,-,TRBV30,CAWSVRQLPSGANVLTF,TGTGCCTGGAGTGTACGGCAGTTACCCTCTGGGGCCAACGTCCTGACTTTC
TRBJ2-5,-,-,TRBV7-3,CASSSESRETQYF,TGTGCCAGCAGCTCCGAGTCCCGAGAGACCCAGTACTTC
TRBJ2-7,TRBD1,-,TRBV5-1,CASSQTGTYYEQYF,TGCGCCAGCAGCCAGACAGGGACATACTACGAGCAGTACTTC
TRBJ2-7,TRBD1,-,TRBV5-4,CASRNDRGHEQYF,TGTGCCAGCAGGAATGACAGGGGACACGAGCAGTACTTC
TRBJ2-7,TRBD2,-,TRBV7-2,CASSKTSVPRDEQYF,TGTGCCAGCAGCAAGACTAGCGTCCCCAGGGACGAGCAGTACTTC
TRBJ2-3,-,-,TRBV27,CASSSIREGDTQYF,TGTGCCAGCAGTTCGATCCGGGAAGGGGATACGCAGTATTTT
TRBJ1-5,-,-,TRBV18,CASSPDSNQPQHF,TGTGCCAGCTCACCTGACAGCAATCAGCCCCAGCATTTT
TRBJ2-3,-,-,TRBV2,CASTSVGDTQYF,TGTGCCAGCACCTCGGTGGGAGATACGCAGTATTTT
TRBJ2-7,TRBD2,-,TRBV4-1,CASSQGTAGVREQYF,TGCGCCAGCAGCCAAGGTACAGCGGGAGTCCGCGAGCAGTACTTC
TRBJ1-2,-,-,TRBV29-1,CSVEFYGYGYTF,TGCAGCGTTGAATTCTATGGTTATGGCTACACCTTC
TRBJ2-1,-,-,TRBV18,CASSPQVGNSGYNEQFF,TGTGCCAGCTCACCCCAAGTAGGTAATAGCGGTTACAATGAGCAGTTCTTC
TRBJ1-1,-,-,TRBV5-6,CASLIGGETKAFF,TGTGCCAGCTTAATAGGGGGTGAGACAAAAGCTTTCTTT
TRBJ2-7,TRBD2,-,TRBV5-1,CASSLEASGPNEQYF,TGCGCCAGCAGCTTGGAGGCTAGCGGGCCCAACGAGCAGTACTTC
TRBJ2-1,-,-,TRBV7-6,CASSLGPAASYNEQFF,TGTGCCAGCAGCTTGGGTCCTGCGGCGTCCTACAATGAGCAGTTCTTC
TRBJ2-7,TRBD2,-,TRBV5-1,CASSFQSGREAYEQYF,TGCGCCAGCAGCTTTCAATCTGGACGGGAGGCCTACGAGCAGTACTTC
TRBJ2-5,-,-,TRBV6-5,CASSYPKGALQETQYF,TGTGCCAGCAGTTACCCTAAAGGGGCACTCCAAGAGACCCAGTACTTC
TRBJ2-3,TRBD1,-,TRBV28,CASRSGQVYADTQYF,TGTGCCAGCAGATCGGGACAGGTGTACGCAGATACGCAGTATTTT
TRBJ1-2,-,-,TRBV28,CASRPTANYGYTF,TGTGCCAGCAGACCGACAGCTAACTATGGCTACACCTTC
TRBJ2-1,TRBD2,-,TRBV19,CASSIDQGLAGVDEQFF,TGTGCCAGTAGTATAGATCAAGGACTAGCGGGCGTGGATGAGCAGTTCTTC
TRBJ1-1,-,-,TRBV29-1,CSVDKGRGTEAFF,TGCAGCGTCGATAAGGGGCGCGGGACTGAAGCTTTCTTT
TRBJ2-7,TRBD1,-,TRBV27,CASKETGATYEQYF,TGTGCCAGCAAGGAGACAGGGGCCACCTACGAGCAGTACTTC
TRBJ2-5,-,-,TRBV4-3,CASSQESAAQETQYF,TGCGCCAGCAGCCAAGAATCAGCGGCACAAGAGACCCAGTACTTC
TRBJ2-5,TRBD1,-,TRBV5-4,CASSSKQGAHGQETQYF,TGTGCCAGCAGCTCCAAGCAGGGGGCGCATGGACAAGAGACCCAGTACTTC